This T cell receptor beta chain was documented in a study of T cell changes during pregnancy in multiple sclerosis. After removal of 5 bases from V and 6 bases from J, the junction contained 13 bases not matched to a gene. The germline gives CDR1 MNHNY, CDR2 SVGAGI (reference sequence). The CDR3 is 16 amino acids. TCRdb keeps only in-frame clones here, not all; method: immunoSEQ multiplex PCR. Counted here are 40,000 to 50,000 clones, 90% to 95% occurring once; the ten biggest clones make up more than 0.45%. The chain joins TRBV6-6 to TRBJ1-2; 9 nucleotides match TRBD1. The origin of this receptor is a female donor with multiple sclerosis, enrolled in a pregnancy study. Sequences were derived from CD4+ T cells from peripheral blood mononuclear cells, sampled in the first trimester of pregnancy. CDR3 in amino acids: CASSPGQGKREDGYTF. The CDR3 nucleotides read TGTGCCAGCAGTCCGGGACAGGGAAAACGCGAGGATGGCTACACCTTC.